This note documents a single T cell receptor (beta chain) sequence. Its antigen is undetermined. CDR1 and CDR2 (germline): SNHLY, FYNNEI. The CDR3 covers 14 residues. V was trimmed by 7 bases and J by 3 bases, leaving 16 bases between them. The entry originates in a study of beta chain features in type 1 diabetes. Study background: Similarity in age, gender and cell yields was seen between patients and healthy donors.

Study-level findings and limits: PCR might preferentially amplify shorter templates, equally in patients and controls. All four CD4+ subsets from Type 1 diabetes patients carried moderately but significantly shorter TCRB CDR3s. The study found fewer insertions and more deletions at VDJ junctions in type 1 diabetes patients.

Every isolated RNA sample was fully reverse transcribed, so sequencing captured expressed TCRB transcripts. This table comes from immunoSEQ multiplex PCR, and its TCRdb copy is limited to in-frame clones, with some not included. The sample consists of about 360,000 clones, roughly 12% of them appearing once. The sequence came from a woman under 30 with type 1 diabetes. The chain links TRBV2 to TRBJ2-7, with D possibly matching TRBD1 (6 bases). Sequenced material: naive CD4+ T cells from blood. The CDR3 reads CASKPQGPLYEQYF. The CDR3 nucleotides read TGTGCCAGCAAACCACAGGGACCCCTCTACGAGCAGTACTTC.